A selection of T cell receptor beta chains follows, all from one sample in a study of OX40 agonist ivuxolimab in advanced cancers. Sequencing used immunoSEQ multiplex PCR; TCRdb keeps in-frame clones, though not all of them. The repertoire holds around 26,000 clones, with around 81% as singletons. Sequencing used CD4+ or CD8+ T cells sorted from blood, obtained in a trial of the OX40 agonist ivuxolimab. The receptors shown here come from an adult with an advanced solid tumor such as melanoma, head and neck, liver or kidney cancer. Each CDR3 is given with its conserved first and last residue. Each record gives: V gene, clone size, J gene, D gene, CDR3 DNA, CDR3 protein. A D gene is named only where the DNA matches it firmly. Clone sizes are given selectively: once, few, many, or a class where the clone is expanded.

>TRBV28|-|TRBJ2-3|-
TGTGCCAGCAGCCTCATGGATACGCAGTATTTT
CASSLMDTQYF
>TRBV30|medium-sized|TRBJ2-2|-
TGTGCCTGGAGTGGACAGACCTTTACCGGGGAGCTGTTTTTT
CAWSGQTFTGELFF
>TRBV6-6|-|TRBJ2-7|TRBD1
TGTGCCAGCAGTGCCACGGGACAGGGGATGGCATACGAGCAGTACTTC
CASSATGQGMAYEQYF
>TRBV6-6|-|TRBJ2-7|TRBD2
TGTGCCAGCGGACCTCGGGAGGCCTACGAGCAGTACTTC
CASGPREAYEQYF
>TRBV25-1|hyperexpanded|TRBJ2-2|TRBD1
TGTGCCAGCAGTGAATTTGTGACAGGGGACACCGGGGAGCTGTTTTTT
CASSEFVTGDTGELFF
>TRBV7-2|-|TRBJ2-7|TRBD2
TGTGCCAGCAGCATTGGACTAGCGGACGAGCAGTACTTC
CASSIGLADEQYF
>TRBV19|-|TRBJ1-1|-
TGTGCCAGTAGTATACCGGGACAACTTGAAGCTTTCTTT
CASSIPGQLEAFF
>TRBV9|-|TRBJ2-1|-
TGTGCCAGCAGCCCACCAGTCTACAATGAGCAGTTCTTC
CASSPPVYNEQFF
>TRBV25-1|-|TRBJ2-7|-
TGTGCCAGCAGTGACACCTACGAGCAGTACTTC
CASSDTYEQYF
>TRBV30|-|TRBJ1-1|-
TGTGCATGGACGAGCGGTCAAGGGAACACTGAAGCTTTCTTT
CAWTSGQGNTEAFF
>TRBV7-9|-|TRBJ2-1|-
TGTGCCAGCAGCTTAGGAAGTGAGCAGTTCTTC
CASSLGSEQFF
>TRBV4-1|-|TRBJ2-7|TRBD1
TGCGCCAGCAGCCTTCGACAGGGAGAGACTTACGAGCAGTACTTC
CASSLRQGETYEQYF
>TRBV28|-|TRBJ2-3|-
TGTGCCAGCAGTTTAGCCCTAACTAGCACAGATACGCAGTATTTT
CASSLALTSTDTQYF
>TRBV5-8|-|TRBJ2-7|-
TGTGCCAGCAGCATCGACAGGATTTCCTACGAGCAGTACTTC
CASSIDRISYEQYF
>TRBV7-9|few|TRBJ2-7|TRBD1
TGTGCCAGCAGCTTAGTAGTCGGGGACAGGGGTATATACGAGCAGTACTTC
CASSLVVGDRGIYEQYF
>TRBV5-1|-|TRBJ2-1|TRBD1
TGCGCCAGCAGCTTAGGGACAGGGAACAATGAGCAGTTCTTC
CASSLGTGNNEQFF
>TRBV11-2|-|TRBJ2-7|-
TGTGCCAGCAGCTTTGCTATACCGTACGAGCAGTACTTC
CASSFAIPYEQYF
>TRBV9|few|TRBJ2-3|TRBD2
TGTGCCAGCAGCCACAGCGGGAGCAGCACAGATACGCAGTATTTT
CASSHSGSSTDTQYF
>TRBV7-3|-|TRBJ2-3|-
TGTGCCAGCAGCTTAGTGGGTGGTTGGGCAGATACGCAGTATTTT
CASSLVGGWADTQYF
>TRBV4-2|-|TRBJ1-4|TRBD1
TGTGCCAGCAGCCCGATACAGGGGGTTAATGAAAAACTGTTTTTT
CASSPIQGVNEKLFF
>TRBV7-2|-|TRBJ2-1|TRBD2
TGTGCCAGCAGCCGAATAGCGGGAACGGGGAGGAATGAGCAGTTCTTC
CASSRIAGTGRNEQFF
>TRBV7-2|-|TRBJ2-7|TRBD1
TGTGCCAGCAGCCTAACAGGACAGGCGCCTAGCTCCTACGAGCAGTACTTC
CASSLTGQAPSSYEQYF
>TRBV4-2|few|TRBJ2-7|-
TGTGCCAGCAGCCATCACTACGAGCAGTACTTC
CASSHHYEQYF
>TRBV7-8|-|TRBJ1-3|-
TGTGCCAGCAGCACCTCGGACAGACATTTT
CASSTSDRHF
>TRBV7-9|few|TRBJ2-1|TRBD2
TGTGCCAGCAGCCAACCAACTAGCGGGAGTAGGTATGAGCAGTTCTTC
CASSQPTSGSRYEQFF
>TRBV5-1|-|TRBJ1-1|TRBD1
TGCGCCAGCAGCACCAACCGGGACAGGGCGGTGAACACTGAAGCTTTCTTT
CASSTNRDRAVNTEAFF
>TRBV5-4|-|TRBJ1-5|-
TGTGCCAGCAGTAGTGCGCCCAATCAGCCCCAGCATTTT
CASSSAPNQPQHF
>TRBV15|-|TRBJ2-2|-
TGTGCCACCAGCCATCTATCTAGCGCCGCAGAGCTGTTTTTT
CATSHLSSAAELFF
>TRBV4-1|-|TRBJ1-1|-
TGCGCCAGCAGCCAACGCGGTTTTGAAAACACTGAAGCTTTCTTT
CASSQRGFENTEAFF
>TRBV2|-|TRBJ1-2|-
TGTGCCAGCAGTCTACTGACAGGAGCCAGCAACTATGGCTACACCTTC
CASSLLTGASNYGYTF
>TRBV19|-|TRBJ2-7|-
TGTGCCAGTAGTATTTCGGACAGACCATACGAGCAGTACTTC
CASSISDRPYEQYF
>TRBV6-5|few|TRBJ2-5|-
TGTGCCAGCAGTTACACTAGCGAGGGGGGCCAAGAGACCCAGTACTTC
CASSYTSEGGQETQYF
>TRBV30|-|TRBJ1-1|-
TGTGCCTGGAGTTCAGGTCCCACTGAAGCTTTCTTT
CAWSSGPTEAFF
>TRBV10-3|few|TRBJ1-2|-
TGTGCCATCAGTGAGACGGACCGAACATATGGCTACACCTTC
CAISETDRTYGYTF
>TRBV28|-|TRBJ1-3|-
TGTGCCAGCAGGCTAGTCATACAGGGCAAGGGGTTGGATGGAAACACCATATATTTT
CASRLVIQGKGLDGNTIYF
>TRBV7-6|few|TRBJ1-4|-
TGTGCCAGCAGCTTCCGGGGTCCCGATGAAAAACTGTTTTTT
CASSFRGPDEKLFF
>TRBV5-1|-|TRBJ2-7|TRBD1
TGCGCCAGCAGCTTAAGGGGACAGGGGGGATCCTACGAGCAGTACTTC
CASSLRGQGGSYEQYF
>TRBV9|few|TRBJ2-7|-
TGTGCCAGCAGCGTAGACGGGAGCTTAAACGAGCAGTACTTC
CASSVDGSLNEQYF
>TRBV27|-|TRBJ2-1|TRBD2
TGTGCCAGCAGTTTATCTCTTGAGCCAGCGGGAGTAACCAGTGAGCAGTTCTTC
CASSLSLEPAGVTSEQFF
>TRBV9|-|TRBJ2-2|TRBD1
TGTGCCAGCAGCGCCGGGGGACAGGGAAACGCCGGGGAGCTGTTTTTT
CASSAGGQGNAGELFF
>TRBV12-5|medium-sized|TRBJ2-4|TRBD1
TGTGCTAGTGGCTACGAACAGGGGATAGCCAAAAACATTCAGTACTTC
CASGYEQGIAKNIQYF
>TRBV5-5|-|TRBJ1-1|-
TGTGCCAGCAGCTTGGGCGGGGTGGAAGCTTTCTTT
CASSLGGVEAFF
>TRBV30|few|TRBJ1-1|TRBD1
TGTGCCTGGAGTGTACGAGGGGGCGCTGAAGCTTTCTTT
CAWSVRGGAEAFF
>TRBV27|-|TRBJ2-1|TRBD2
TGTGCCAGCAGTTTATGGCTAGCGGGAGGCCATGAGCAGTTCTTC
CASSLWLAGGHEQFF
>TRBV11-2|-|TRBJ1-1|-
TGTGCCAGCAGCTTAGGAAGGGTTAGAGCTTTCTTT
CASSLGRVRAFF
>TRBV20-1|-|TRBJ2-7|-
TGCAGTGCTAGAGCCGGCGAGCAGTACTTC
CSARAGEQYF
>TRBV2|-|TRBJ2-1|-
TGTGCCAGCAGTGAATCGAAGGGGACGAGCTCCTACAATGAGCAGTTCTTC
CASSESKGTSSYNEQFF
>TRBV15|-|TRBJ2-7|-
TGTGCCACCAGCAGAGATGAGGTGTACGAGCAGTACTTC
CATSRDEVYEQYF
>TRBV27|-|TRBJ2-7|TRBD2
TGTGCCAGCAGTTCTGCCGGGACTAGCGGGAGCTACGAGCAGTACTTC
CASSSAGTSGSYEQYF
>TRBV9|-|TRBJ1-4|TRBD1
TGTGCCAGCAGCGTAGGCTGGACAGGGGAGGATAATGAAAAACTGTTTTTT
CASSVGWTGEDNEKLFF
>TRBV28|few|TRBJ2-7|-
TGTGCCAGCAGTTTCCCTACCGGGACCGACACCTACGAGCAGTACTTC
CASSFPTGTDTYEQYF
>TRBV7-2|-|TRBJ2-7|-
TGTGCCAGCAGCTTTTCGGGGCCCCTCTACGAGCAGTACTTC
CASSFSGPLYEQYF
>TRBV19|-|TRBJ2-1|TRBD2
TGTGCCAGTAGTATTTTTTTTTCTAGCGGTATTTACAATGAGCAGTTCTTC
CASSIFFSSGIYNEQFF
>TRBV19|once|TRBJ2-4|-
TGTGCCAGTAGTAGTCGTCGACAGTACCTTATTGGAAACATTCAGTACTTC
CASSSRRQYLIGNIQYF
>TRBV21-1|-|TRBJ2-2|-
TGTGCCAGCAGCAAATTTAGGGAACCATCGAACACCGGGGAGCTGTTTTTT
CASSKFREPSNTGELFF